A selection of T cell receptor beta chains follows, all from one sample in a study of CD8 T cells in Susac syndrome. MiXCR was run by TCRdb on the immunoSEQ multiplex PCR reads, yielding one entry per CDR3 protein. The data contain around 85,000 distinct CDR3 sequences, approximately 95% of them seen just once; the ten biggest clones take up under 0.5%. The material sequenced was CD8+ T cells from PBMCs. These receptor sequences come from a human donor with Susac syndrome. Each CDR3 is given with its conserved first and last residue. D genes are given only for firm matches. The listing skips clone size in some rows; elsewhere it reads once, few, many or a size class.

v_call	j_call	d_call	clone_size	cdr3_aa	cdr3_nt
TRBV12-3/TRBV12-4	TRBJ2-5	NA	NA	CASSLGTGETQYF	TGTGCCAGCAGTTTAGGAACAGGAGAGACCCAGTACTTC
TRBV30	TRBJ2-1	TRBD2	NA	CAWIAGDSYNEQFF	TGTGCCTGGATTGCGGGGGACTCCTACAATGAGCAGTTCTTC
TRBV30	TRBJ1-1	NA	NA	CASWGGSSLNTEAFF	TGTGCCTCCTGGGGAGGCAGTTCTTTGAACACTGAAGCTTTCTTT
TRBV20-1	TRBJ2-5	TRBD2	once	CSARGTSGRSQYF	TGCAGTGCTAGAGGGACTAGCGGGAGGTCCCAGTACTTC
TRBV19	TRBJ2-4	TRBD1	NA	CASSLQGAKNIQYF	TGTGCCAGTAGCCTACAGGGGGCCAAAAACATTCAGTACTTC
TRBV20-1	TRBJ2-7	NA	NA	CSASPRGRRHPYEQYF	TGCAGTGCTAGCCCCAGAGGTAGGAGGCATCCCTACGAGCAGTACTTC
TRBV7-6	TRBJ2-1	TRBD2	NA	CASSLASGRSSNEQFF	TGTGCCAGCAGCTTAGCTAGCGGGAGGTCATCCAATGAGCAGTTCTTC
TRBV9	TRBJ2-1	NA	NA	CASSVEFSLLGNEQFF	TGTGCCAGCAGCGTAGAGTTCTCTCTTCTTGGGAATGAGCAGTTCTTC
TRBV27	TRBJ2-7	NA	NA	CASSSPLGEQYF	TGTGCCAGCAGTTCCCCGCTGGGCGAGCAGTACTTC
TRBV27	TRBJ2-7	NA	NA	CASRRNSYEQYF	TGTGCCAGCAGACGAAACTCCTACGAGCAGTACTTC
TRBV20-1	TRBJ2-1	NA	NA	CSARDPTGAYNEQFF	TGCAGTGCTAGAGATCCCACAGGCGCCTACAATGAGCAGTTCTTC
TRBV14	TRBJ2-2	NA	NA	CASSQEWGTGELFF	TGTGCCAGCAGCCAAGAGTGGGGAACCGGGGAGCTGTTTTTT
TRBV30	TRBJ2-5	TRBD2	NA	CAWSGLAGGETQYF	TGTGCCTGGAGTGGACTAGCGGGAGGAGAGACCCAGTACTTC
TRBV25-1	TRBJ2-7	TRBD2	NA	CASSERALAGVNEQYF	TGTGCCAGCAGTGAACGGGCTCTAGCGGGAGTCAACGAGCAGTACTTC
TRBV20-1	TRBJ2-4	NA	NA	CSARESKNIQYF	TGCAGTGCTAGGGAGTCCAAAAACATTCAGTACTTC
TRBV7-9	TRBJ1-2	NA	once	CASTPAQGPTEYGYTF	TGTGCCAGCACCCCTGCCCAGGGCCCCACTGAGTATGGCTACACCTTC
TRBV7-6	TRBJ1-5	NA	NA	CASSFPDQPQHF	TGTGCCAGCAGCTTTCCGGATCAGCCCCAGCATTTT
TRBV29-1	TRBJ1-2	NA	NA	CSYVGTYGYTF	TGCAGCTACGTCGGGACCTATGGCTACACCTTC
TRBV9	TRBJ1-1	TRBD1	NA	CASSPRSRTGNTEAFF	TGTGCCAGCAGCCCCAGAAGCAGGACAGGGAACACTGAAGCTTTCTTT
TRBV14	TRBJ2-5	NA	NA	CASSHSPDMQETQYF	TGTGCCAGCAGCCACTCGCCAGACATGCAAGAGACCCAGTACTTC
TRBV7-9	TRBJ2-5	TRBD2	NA	CASSPRLAGGSETQYF	TGTGCCAGCAGCCCCCGACTAGCGGGAGGGAGTGAGACCCAGTACTTC
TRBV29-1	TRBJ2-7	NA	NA	CSVEQNYEQYF	TGCAGCGTTGAACAGAACTACGAGCAGTACTTC
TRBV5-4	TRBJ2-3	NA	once	CASSYGRSTDTQYF	TGTGCCAGCAGCTACGGGCGGAGCACAGATACGCAGTATTTT
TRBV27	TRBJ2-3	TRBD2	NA	CASSPQGFPAGGPPDTQYF	TGTGCCAGCAGTCCCCAGGGGTTCCCAGCGGGAGGGCCGCCAGATACGCAGTATTTT
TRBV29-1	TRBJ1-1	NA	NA	CSVENAGDWWTEAFF	TGCAGCGTTGAGAACGCCGGGGATTGGTGGACTGAAGCTTTCTTT
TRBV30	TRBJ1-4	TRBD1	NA	CAWSSTGSEKLFF	TGTGCCTGGAGTTCGACAGGGAGTGAAAAACTGTTTTTT
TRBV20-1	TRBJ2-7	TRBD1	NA	CSARERGQGAYEQYF	TGCAGTGCTAGAGAACGGGGACAGGGAGCCTACGAGCAGTACTTC
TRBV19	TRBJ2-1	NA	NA	CASSIVGTGEYNEQFF	TGTGCCAGTAGTATAGTGGGTACGGGAGAGTACAATGAGCAGTTCTTC
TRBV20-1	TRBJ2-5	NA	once	CSAIRLDQETQYF	TGCAGTGCTATACGACTAGACCAAGAGACCCAGTACTTC
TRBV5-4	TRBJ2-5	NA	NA	CASSLAGNRETQYF	TGTGCCAGCAGCTTGGCCGGTAATAGAGAGACCCAGTACTTC
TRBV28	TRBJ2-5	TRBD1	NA	CASRSPGQGEETQYF	TGTGCCAGCCGCTCGCCGGGACAGGGTGAGGAGACCCAGTACTTC
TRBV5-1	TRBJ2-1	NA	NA	CASSLAARDEQFF	TGCGCCAGCAGCTTGGCGGCCCGGGATGAGCAGTTCTTC
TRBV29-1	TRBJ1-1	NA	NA	CSVGHLNTEAFF	TGCAGCGTAGGACACTTGAACACTGAAGCTTTCTTT
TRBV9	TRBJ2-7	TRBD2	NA	CASSKTSGGFYEQYF	TGTGCCAGCAGCAAGACTAGCGGGGGATTCTACGAGCAGTACTTC
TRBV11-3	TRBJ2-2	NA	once	CASMGFTGELFF	TGTGCCAGCATGGGGTTCACCGGGGAGCTGTTTTTT
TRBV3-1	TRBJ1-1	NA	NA	CASSQDPVSSLMNTEAFF	TGTGCCAGCAGCCAAGATCCGGTCAGCTCCCTCATGAACACTGAAGCTTTCTTT